This TCR beta chain was sequenced during a study of response to subunit inactivated influenza vaccine. The sample holds many counts of this clonotype. Its antigen is as yet unknown. Study observations and caveats: The authors suggested that every seasonal influenza vaccination recruits few new T cells.

TCRdb processed the RT-PCR reads anew with MiXCR; each CDR3 protein has one entry. Of 650,000 to 700,000 distinct CDR3 sequences in the sample, approximately 14% are singletons; the top ten hold more than 9%. This receptor was obtained from a middle-aged man who received an inactivated influenza vaccine. This material consisted of PBMCs from blood, taken 11 to 12 days after vaccination.

The CDR3 bases are TGTGCCAGCAGTGATTACAATGAGCAGTTCTTC. It is translated as CASSDYNEQFF. This sequence joins TRBV14 and TRBJ2-1; D remains unclear. Germline V gives CDR1 SGHDN, CDR2 FVKESK. The CDR3 contains 11 residues. V gave up 6 bases and J gave up 4 bases, with 4 bases separating them.